This entry lists 12 T cell receptor beta chains sequenced from one sample in a study of OX40 agonist ivuxolimab in advanced cancers. TCRdb's copy holds only in-frame clones and misses some; the assay was immunoSEQ multiplex PCR. This table holds about 98,000 clones, roughly 87% found once. Sequencing used CD4+ or CD8+ T cells sorted from blood, obtained in a trial of the OX40 agonist ivuxolimab. The receptors shown here come from an adult with an advanced solid tumor such as melanoma, head and neck, liver or kidney cancer.

The V call is TRBV19, the J call TRBJ2-3; D is tentatively TRBD1 or TRBD2 (6 bases each). CDR1 and CDR2 from the germline V gene are LNHDA and SQIVND (reference sequence). Between the trimmed V and J ends, which lost 6 bases and 0 bases, there was a span of 25 bases. The CDR3 sequence is 19 residues long. For the CDR3, the DNA is TGTGCCAGTAGCCAAGGGGGGAGGCAGCTAGTGGGGAGCACAGATACGCAGTATTTT. As protein: CASSQGGRQLVGSTDTQYF.

The rearrangement joins TRBV5-5 to TRBJ2-7; the D gene is possibly TRBD1 (6 bases). V lost 5 bases and J lost 0, with 15 bases in between. CDR3 length: 15 amino acids. Germline CDR1 is SGHKS and CDR2 is YYEKEE (reference sequence). CDR3 sequence (DNA): TGTGCCAGCAGGGACCGGGACACTAGCTCCTACGAGCAGTACTTC. Its translation: CASRDRDTSSYEQYF.

This clone was picked up one time. V gene TRBV5-4 combines with J gene TRBJ1-4, with 7 bases fitting TRBD1. V trimming: 0 bases; J trimming: 0 bases; junction bases outside the gene matches: 2. Germline loops: CDR1 SGHNT, CDR2 YYREEE (reference sequence). The CDR3 covers 16 residues. DNA for the CDR3: TGTGCCAGCAGCTTGGACAGGGGCGCAACTAATGAAAAACTGTTTTTT. It translates to CASSLDRGATNEKLFF.

This chain joins TRBV6-1 and TRBJ2-1; 8 nucleotides align to TRBD1. The CDR3 is made up of 15 amino acids. Unmatched junction bases numbered 11, after V lost 1 base and J lost 12 bases. The germline V gene encodes CDR1 MNHNS and CDR2 SASEGT. The CDR3 nucleotides are TGTGCCAGCAGTGAAGGAAGACAGGGGTACTCCGGGCAGTTCTTC. This sequence encodes CASSEGRQGYSGQFF.

CDR3 DNA sequence: TGTGCAGGGCCACGGGGGTCGCTTACATATCGGGGTACTAGCACAGATACGCAGTATTTT. Protein sequence: CAGPRGSLTYRGTSTDTQYF. The gene calls are TRBV12-2 and TRBJ2-3; the DNA was not used to check the table's D call, TRBD2. TRBV12-2 is marked as a pseudogene. This CDR3 spans 20 amino acids.

The chain is built from TRBV5-1 and TRBJ2-7, with D perhaps matching TRBD1 (6 bases). Germline loops: CDR1 SGHRS, CDR2 YFSETQ. V was pared by 5 bases and J by 2 bases, with 14 bases between. This CDR3 is 14 amino acids long. CDR3 residues: CASRIGDTTYEQYF. The DNA for the CDR3 is TGCGCCAGCAGGATTGGGGACACCACCTACGAGCAGTACTTC.

The chain couples TRBV2 to TRBJ2-5, with TRBD1 matching over 7 bases. The germline V gene has CDR1 SNHLY and CDR2 FYNNEI. V gave up 6 bases and J gave up 1 base; unmatched junction bases: 11. The CDR3 loop spans 16 amino acids. CDR3 region: CASRMDRTTSQETQYF. For the CDR3, the DNA is TGTGCCAGCAGGATGGACAGGACCACGTCCCAAGAGACCCAGTACTTC.

The rearrangement joins TRBV29-1 to TRBJ2-2; D is uncertain. The germline gives CDR1 SQVTM, CDR2 ANQGSEA. The length of the CDR3 is 13 residues. V lost 3 bases and J 0 bases, leaving 5 bases between the germline ends. DNA of the CDR3: TGCAGCGTTGACGACCCGAACACCGGGGAGCTGTTTTTT. It codes for CSVDDPNTGELFF.

This chain connects TRBV30 to TRBJ2-1; the D call may be TRBD1 or TRBD2 (5 bases each). Trimming pared 1 base from V and 7 bases from J, leaving 20 bases between. The CDR3 has 16 amino acids. Germline V gives CDR1 GTSNPN, CDR2 SVGIG (reference sequence). DNA of the CDR3: TGTGCCTGGAGTGCCCCCCAGGGTGGTAGGGAGAATGAGCAGTTCTTC. Protein: CAWSAPQGGRENEQFF. The full variable domain, completed using reference TRBV30 and TRBJ2-1, is SQTIHQWPATLVQPVGSPLSLECTVEGTSNPNLYWYRQAAGRGLQLLFYSVGIGQISSEVPQNLSASRPQDRQFILSSKKLLLSDSGFYLCAWSAPQGGRENEQFFGPGTRLTVL.

Comments on this clone: Within the sample, other DNA sequences also encode this same CDR3. V is TRBV2 and J is TRBJ1-2, with 7 bases fitting TRBD1. The CDR3 covers 13 residues. Germline V CDR1 and CDR2: SNHLY, FYNNEI. Trimming took 8 bases from V and 2 from J; bases not matched to a gene: 5. As DNA, the CDR3 is TGTGCCAGCCATCGGGACAGCAACTATGGCTACACCTTC. The encoded protein is CASHRDSNYGYTF.

For the CDR3, the DNA is TGCGCCAGCAGCTTGCAAGGACAGGGACAAGAGACCCAGTACTTC. Translating it yields CASSLQGQGQETQYF. The chain recombines TRBV5-1 with TRBJ2-5; 8 nucleotides align to TRBD1. Trimming took 1 base from V and 2 from J; bases not matched to a gene: 4. The germline CDR1 and CDR2 sequences are SGHRS and YFSETQ. This CDR3 is 15 amino acids long.

The chain links TRBV19 to TRBJ1-5, with a tentative D call TRBD1 (5 bases). CDR3 size: 17 residues. Deletions cut 5 bases from V and 0 bases from J, with 17 bases between. Per the germline V gene, CDR1 is LNHDA and CDR2 is SQIVND (reference sequence). CDR3 in DNA: TGTGCCAGTAGTTCCCCGGGGCTGAGGTATAGCAATCAGCCCCAGCATTTT. This codes for CASSSPGLRYSNQPQHF.